The 23 T cell receptor beta chains presented below share a single source sample, sequenced in a study of CD8+ T cells in alopecia areata. The study team obtained lesional scalp punch biopsies and peripheral blood from alopecia areata patients. TCR sequencing used cDNA made by reverse transcription of extracted RNA. TCRdb's copy holds only in-frame clones and misses some; the assay was immunoSEQ multiplex PCR. The data contain 5,500 to 6,500 clones, about 61% of them seen just once; the ten biggest clones take up approximately 10%. Source: skin, taken at week 0. These receptor sequences come from a human donor with alopecia areata.

The chain uses TRBV2 and TRBJ2-1; 9 positions match TRBD2. Germline CDR1 SNHLY, CDR2 FYNNEI. CDR3 size: 13 residues. The J segment lost 4 bases and the V segment lost 7 bases, leaving 2 bases of the junction unmatched. CDR3 bases: TGTGCCAGCATAGCGGGAGATTACAATGAGCAGTTCTTC. It is translated as CASIAGDYNEQFF.

This clone was recorded a few times. This chain uses TRBV29-1 with TRBJ2-1; 16 nucleotides match TRBD2. CDR3 length: 18 amino acids. Per the germline V gene, CDR1 is SQVTM and CDR2 is ANQGSEA. Trimming at V came to 6 bases and at J to 4 bases, leaving 12 bases not matched to a gene. CDR3 coding DNA: TGCAGCGTCCCCGGGACTAGCGGGGGGGCCTCGCGATACAATGAGCAGTTCTTC. Translating gives CSVPGTSGGASRYNEQFF.

This clone has more than one count but fewer than ten. Germline is not matched at one junction end, which may reflect a read error. This chain connects TRBV5-3 to TRBJ2-1, with unresolved D. TRBV5-3 is identified as an open reading frame with a role that is uncertain. This CDR3 region has 11 residues. CDR3 region: CASSDPRSKLF. The CDR3 DNA reads TGTGCCAGCAGCGACCCGAGAAGCAAGCTCTTC.

V gene TRBV18 combines with J gene TRBJ1-5, with 7 bases aligning to TRBD1. Trimming removed 3 bases from V and 0 bases from J; junction bases left unmatched: 5. This CDR3 comprises 16 residues. The germline gives CDR1 KGHSH, CDR2 LQKENI. CDR3 DNA: TGTGCCAGCTCACCCGGGACAGACCATAGCAATCAGCCCCAGCATTTT. It yields the protein CASSPGTDHSNQPQHF.

This clone turned up a few times. The V and J genes are TRBV4-1 and TRBJ2-3; 12 bases line up with TRBD2. The CDR3 runs to 17 residues. V gave up 0 bases and J gave up 6 bases; unmatched junction bases: 7. Per germline, CDR1 MGHRA and CDR2 YSYEKL. The CDR3 sequence: CASSQDAASGGVDTQYF. CDR3 sequence (DNA): TGCGCCAGCAGCCAAGACGCGGCTAGCGGGGGGGTGGATACGCAGTATTTT.

This clone was seen a single time. The chain is built from TRBV5-1 and TRBJ2-6, with TRBD1 matching over 9 bases. J was trimmed by 4 bases and V by 0 bases; bases with no gene match: 2. CDR1 SGHRS and CDR2 YFSETQ come from the germline V gene. CDR3 length: 16 residues. The CDR3 spells CASSLEQGAGANVLTF. In DNA, the CDR3 is TGCGCCAGCAGCTTGGAACAGGGGGCAGGGGCCAACGTCCTGACTTTC.

In this sample, this clone turned up once. This chain joins TRBV20-1 and TRBJ2-7; D perhaps matches TRBD2 (5 bases). The V gene's germline CDR1 is DFQATT and CDR2 SNEGSKA (reference sequence). The V end was cut by 4 bases, the J end by 5 bases, with 9 bases between. CDR3 length: 11 amino acids. CDR3 sequence reads: CSATTADEQYF. CDR3 DNA sequence: TGCAGTGCTACAACAGCGGACGAGCAGTACTTC.

The V call is TRBV7-9, the J call TRBJ2-3, with TRBD1 identical over 7 bases. The CDR3 has 19 amino acids. Trimming at V came to 0 bases and at J to 0 bases, leaving 12 bases not matched to a gene. Germline V gene data show CDR1 as SEHNR and CDR2 as FQNEAQ (reference sequence). The CDR3 DNA follows: TGTGCCAGCAGCTTAGCCGGACAGGTTTTGGTCTATAGCACAGATACGCAGTATTTT. Translation gives CASSLAGQVLVYSTDTQYF. Variable domain in full (rest from reference TRBV7-9 and TRBJ2-3): DTGVSQNPRHKITKRGQNVTFRCDPISEHNRLYWYRQTLGQGPEFLTYFQNEAQLEKSRLLSDRFSAERPKGSFSTLEIQRTEQGDSAMYLCASSLAGQVLVYSTDTQYFGPGTRLTVL.

This chain uses TRBV19 with TRBJ1-6; TRBD1 might be the D (6 bases). The CDR3 spans 14 residues. From germline, CDR1 is LNHDA and CDR2 SQIVND (reference sequence). V shed 3 bases and J shed 5 bases, with 8 bases lying between them. This chain's CDR3 is CASSMDRDNSPLHF. The CDR3 nucleotides read TGTGCCAGTAGTATGGACAGAGATAATTCACCCCTCCACTTT.

This clone has a handful of counts. This chain joins TRBV10-1 and TRBJ2-3; D assignment may be TRBD1 or TRBD2 (5 bases each). Per the germline V gene, CDR1 is WNHNN and CDR2 is SYGVQD (reference sequence). The CDR3 extends over 16 amino acids. V was pared by 4 bases and J by 2 bases, with 16 bases between. The CDR3 reads CASSGGVRGFTDTQYF. CDR3 bases: TGCGCCAGCAGTGGGGGCGTGAGGGGATTCACAGATACGCAGTATTTT.

The chain combines TRBV5-1 with TRBJ1-6; D not certain. The V gene's germline CDR1 is SGHRS and CDR2 YFSETQ. The CDR3 loop spans 16 amino acids. Trimming took 1 base from V and 5 from J, leaving 13 bases between them. In DNA form, the CDR3 reads TGCGCCAGCAGCTTGCTGGGGAATGAAAATAATTCACCCCTCCACTTT. Amino acids: CASSLLGNENNSPLHF.

This clone occurred a few times. This chain links TRBV9 with TRBJ1-1, with D hard to call. This CDR3 contains 14 residues. With 0 bases removed from V and 1 base from J, the gap between germline ends came to 7 bases. Germline-derived CDR1 and CDR2 are SGDLS and YYNGEE. DNA of the CDR3: TGTGCCAGCAGCGTAGGCTGGGCGAACACTGAAGCTTTCTTT. It encodes CASSVGWANTEAFF.

The V and J genes are TRBV18 and TRBJ1-3; D not certain. The V end lost 5 bases, the J end lost 0 bases, and 14 bases lay between the germline ends. The germline V gene encodes CDR1 KGHSH and CDR2 LQKENI. The CDR3 consists of 16 residues. This chain's CDR3 is CASSLPLLRSGNTIYF. The CDR3 DNA sequence: TGTGCCAGCTCATTACCCCTGCTCCGCTCTGGAAACACCATATATTTT.

This chain links TRBV29-1 with TRBJ1-4; perhaps TRBD1 as D (5 bases). Trimming left V 6 bases short and J 8 bases short, with 16 bases between. CDR3 size: 13 residues. Germline V CDR1 and CDR2: SQVTM, ANQGSEA. CDR3 nucleotides: TGCAGCGTCCAGACAGTGGGTGGCGAAAAACTGTTTTTT. This gives the protein CSVQTVGGEKLFF.

J is TRBJ1-5 and V is TRBV7-8, with TRBD1 as a possible D gene (6 bases). CDR1 is SGHVS and CDR2 is FQNEAQ in the germline V gene. This CDR3 region has 15 residues. The V and J ends lost 5 bases and 5 bases respectively, with 16 bases between them. For the CDR3, the DNA is TGTGCCAGCAGCGTGACAGGTATGCGCGATCAGCCCCAGCATTTT. It is translated as CASSVTGMRDQPQHF.

The gene calls are TRBV5-1 and TRBJ1-1; D is unresolved. V was shortened by 6 bases and J by 1 base, with 16 bases between the two germline ends. Germline-derived CDR1 and CDR2 are SGHRS and YFSETQ. CDR3 length equals 15 residues. The CDR3 loop is CASNNKGGPNTEAFF. The DNA for the CDR3 is TGCGCCAGCAACAACAAGGGAGGCCCGAACACTGAAGCTTTCTTT. The full variable domain, with the rest looked up from reference TRBV5-1 and TRBJ1-1, is KAGVTQTPRYLIKTRGQQVTLSCSPISGHRSVSWYQQTPGQGLQFLFEYFSETQRNKGNFPGRFSGRQFSNSRSEMNVSTLELGDSALYLCASNNKGGPNTEAFFGQGTRLTVV.

This clone turned up a few times. J is TRBJ2-3 and V is TRBV11-2, with 8 bases identical to TRBD2. Unmatched junction bases numbered 5, after V lost 1 base and J lost 8 bases. The CDR3 extends over 14 amino acids. Germline V lookup: CDR1 SGHAT, CDR2 FQNNGV. The CDR3 nucleotides are TGTGCCAGCAGCTTAGGTAGCGGGGTAGGTACGCAGTATTTT. It encodes CASSLGSGVGTQYF.

This clone was observed a few times. The rearrangement uses TRBV29-1 and TRBJ2-6; D gene unclear. Germline loops: CDR1 SQVTM, CDR2 ANQGSEA. The length of the CDR3 is 16 residues. Between the trimmed V and J ends, which lost 4 bases and 1 base, there was a span of 14 bases. The CDR3 DNA reads as TGCAGCGTTGCCGTAGACTTGACGTCTGGGGCCAACGTCCTGACTTTC. Translation gives CSVAVDLTSGANVLTF.

This clone occurred a few times. The gene calls are TRBV7-2 and TRBJ1-5; D is possibly TRBD1 (5 bases). CDR1 SGHTA and CDR2 FQGNSA come from the germline V gene. This CDR3 region has 13 residues. V was clipped by 0 bases and J by 5 bases, with 5 bases between them. This chain's CDR3 is CASSLATDQPQHF. As DNA, the CDR3 is TGTGCCAGCAGCTTAGCGACAGATCAGCCCCAGCATTTT.

In DNA form, the CDR3 reads TGTGCCAGCAGCCTGACAGATCTAGCCAAAAACATTCAGTACTTC. Translating it yields CASSLTDLAKNIQYF. This chain connects TRBV7-2 to TRBJ2-4; D possibly corresponds to TRBD1 (5 bases). The length of the CDR3 is 15 residues. Germline CDR1 SGHTA, CDR2 FQGNSA. Trimming shortened V by 5 bases and J by 0 bases, and 11 bases separated the two germline ends.

This chain uses TRBV21-1 with TRBJ1-5. TRBV21-1 has pseudogene status. This CDR3 contains 14 residues. Here the CDR3 reads CASSKVGGNQPQHF. In DNA form, the CDR3 reads TGTGCCAGCAGCAAAGTTGGAGGGAATCAGCCCCAGCATTTT.

The rearrangement links TRBV30 to TRBJ2-5, with TRBD1 identical over 9 bases. Germline V gives CDR1 GTSNPN, CDR2 SVGIG (reference sequence). The CDR3 sequence is 14 residues long. V gave up 3 bases and J gave up 5 bases; unmatched junction bases: 7. DNA of the CDR3: TGTGCCTGGAGGGGGGACAGGGCCCGGGAGACCCAGTACTTC. This codes for CAWRGDRARETQYF.

J is TRBJ1-5 and V is TRBV4-2; no reliable D call. V lost 1 base and J lost 7, with 14 bases in between. The CDR3 has 15 residues. The germline CDR1 and CDR2 sequences are LGHNA and YNFKEQ. The CDR3 nucleotides are TGTGCCAGCAGCCAAGTAGCGGGTTCGGGACAGCCCCAGCATTTT. Amino acids: CASSQVAGSGQPQHF.